The 24 T cell receptor beta chains below come from one sample, sequenced in a study of shared clonotypes between healthy human individuals. Profiled with immunoSEQ multiplex PCR; TCRdb holds only in-frame clones, not every one. The table has around 2.1 million clones, around 95% seen once. The sample consisted of naive CD4+ T cells sorted from blood. The subset was: CD45RA+ positively selected. These receptor sequences come from a man in his late teens or twenties in good health.

The V and J genes are TRBV30 and TRBJ2-3, with D possibly being TRBD1 (5 bases). The CDR3 loop spans 15 amino acids. Trimming left V 0 bases short and J 5 bases short, with 15 bases between. In germline, CDR1 is GTSNPN, CDR2 SVGIG (reference sequence). The CDR3, as DNA: TGTGCCTGGAGTGTAACCGGCAGGGCGGAAGATACGCAGTATTTT. Translation: CAWSVTGRAEDTQYF.

This clone appeared a single time. The rearrangement uses TRBV4-3 and TRBJ1-2, with 7 bases fitting TRBD1. CDR1 LGHNA and CDR2 YSLEER come from the germline V gene. The length of the CDR3 is 14 residues. V lost 0 bases, J lost 6 bases, and 4 bases stayed unmatched. CDR3 coding DNA: TGCGCCAGCAGCCAAGAGGGCAGGGGGGATGGCTACACCTTC. Residues: CASSQEGRGDGYTF.

The chain couples TRBV5-4 to TRBJ2-2; tentatively, D is TRBD1 or TRBD2 (5 bases each). V lost 1 base and J 6 bases, leaving 10 bases between the germline ends. Germline CDR1 is SGHNT and CDR2 is YYREEE (reference sequence). This CDR3 region has 14 residues. Here the CDR3 DNA reads TGTGCCAGCAGCTTGACGGGGACCGCCGGGGAGCTGTTTTTT. This encodes CASSLTGTAGELFF.

DNA of the CDR3: TGTGCTTTAGTTGAGGGGTCTAGCTCCTACAATGAGCAGTTCTTC. Protein product: CALVEGSSSYNEQFF. The V and J genes are TRBV5-4 and TRBJ2-1; D may correspond to TRBD1 or TRBD2 (5 bases each). Germline V gene sequence: CDR1 SGHNT, CDR2 YYREEE (reference sequence). The CDR3 is 15 amino acids.

The gene calls are TRBV2 and TRBJ2-5; D could derive from TRBD1 or TRBD2 (5 bases each). The V end lost 1 base, the J end lost 4 bases, and 10 bases lay between the germline ends. The CDR3 loop spans 14 amino acids. The germline CDR1 and CDR2 sequences are SNHLY and FYNNEI. CDR3 region: CASSEGTGRETQYF. The CDR3 DNA reads as TGTGCCAGCAGTGAAGGAACGGGGCGAGAGACCCAGTACTTC.

This chain joins TRBV10-3 and TRBJ1-1; the D gene is possibly TRBD1 (6 bases). Germline CDR1 ENHRY, CDR2 SYGVKD. The CDR3 contains 16 residues. V lost 6 bases and J lost 2, with 19 bases in between. Here the CDR3 reads CAIRAHGGGSNTEAFF. CDR3 DNA: TGTGCCATCAGAGCCCATGGAGGGGGTTCTAACACTGAAGCTTTCTTT.

V and J are TRBV30 and TRBJ1-1; no reliable D call. This CDR3 has 14 amino acids. Germline V gene sequence: CDR1 GTSNPN, CDR2 SVGIG (reference sequence). V lost 4 bases, J lost 2 bases, and 14 bases lay in between. CDR3 amino acids: CAWNPGITNTEAFF. The CDR3 DNA reads as TGTGCCTGGAACCCCGGAATCACTAACACTGAAGCTTTCTTT.

The gene calls are TRBV4-3 and TRBJ2-5; weak D call: TRBD2 (5 bases). Germline V gives CDR1 LGHNA, CDR2 YSLEER. V dropped 1 base and J dropped 5 bases, with 14 bases sitting between them. The CDR3 consists of 15 residues. CDR3 coding DNA: TGCGCCAGCAGCCAAGCACCGCGCACGGGGGAGACCCAGTACTTC. This encodes CASSQAPRTGETQYF.

A single count supports this clone. V is TRBV13 and J is TRBJ2-7, with D tentatively TRBD1 (6 bases). Germline-derived CDR1 and CDR2 are PRHDT and FYEKMQ (reference sequence). The CDR3 contains 14 residues. V was shortened by 5 bases and J by 3 bases, with 14 bases between the two germline ends. CDR3 sequence (DNA): TGTGCCAGCAGCCATCGACAGGCATTCTACGAGCAGTACTTC. Residues: CASSHRQAFYEQYF.

Comments on this clone: The sample holds other DNA sequences that translate to the same CDR3. The V gene is TRBV5-6, the J gene TRBJ1-6; TRBD1 agrees at 8 bases. The CDR3 has 14 residues. Germline CDR1 is SGHDT and CDR2 is YYEEEE. Trimming removed 2 bases from V and 8 bases from J; junction bases left unmatched: 3. CDR3 sequence (DNA): TGTGCCAGCAGCTTCGGACAGGGATATTCACCCCTCCACTTT. Amino acid sequence: CASSFGQGYSPLHF.

The CDR3 region has the DNA TGTGCCAGCAGCAGGGACAGGGACTACTATGGCTACACCTTC. Its protein is CASSRDRDYYGYTF. The chain links TRBV5-6 to TRBJ1-2, with 9 bases matching TRBD1. Germline CDR1 SGHDT, CDR2 YYEEEE. The CDR3 sequence is 14 residues long. After removal of 4 bases from V and 3 bases from J, the junction contained 4 bases not matched to a gene.

This clone was observed once. This chain uses TRBV6-5 with TRBJ2-7, with D maybe TRBD2 (7 bases). Trimming stripped 0 bases from V and 2 bases from J, with 11 bases between. This CDR3 contains 15 residues. Germline V CDR1 and CDR2: MNHEY, SVGAGI. The CDR3 loop reads CASSYSGGQPYEQYF. In DNA form, the CDR3 reads TGTGCCAGCAGTTACTCCGGGGGGCAGCCCTACGAGCAGTACTTC.

The V call is TRBV4-1, the J call TRBJ2-7; maybe TRBD2 (6 bases). Between the trimmed V and J ends, which lost 4 bases and 3 bases, there was a span of 22 bases. The CDR3 runs 17 residues. Germline V CDR1 and CDR2: MGHRA, YSYEKL. The DNA for the CDR3 is TGCGCCAGCAGCCGAATGACCGGAAGCGGGTCCCGCTACGAGCAGTACTTC. It is translated as CASSRMTGSGSRYEQYF.

In this sample, this clone turned up once. The rearrangement uses TRBV5-1 and TRBJ1-4, with TRBD1 matching 11 bases. The germline CDR1 and CDR2 sequences are SGHRS and YFSETQ. The junction had 13 bases not matched to a gene; V was cut back by 3 bases and J by 12 bases. CDR3 length equals 16 residues. CDR3 sequence (DNA): TGCGCCAGCAGCTCAACCACCGGGACAGGGGGGAGTGAACTGTTTTTT. Encoded protein: CASSSTTGTGGSELFF. Full variable domain (remainder filled in from reference TRBV5-1 and TRBJ1-4): KAGVTQTPRYLIKTRGQQVTLSCSPISGHRSVSWYQQTPGQGLQFLFEYFSETQRNKGNFPGRFSGRQFSNSRSEMNVSTLELGDSALYLCASSSTTGTGGSELFFGSGTQLSVL.

The chain's CDR3 is CASSELSTDTQYF. The CDR3, as DNA: TGTGCCAGCAGTGAGCTTAGCACAGATACGCAGTATTTT. The chain recombines TRBV2 with TRBJ2-3; unclear D gene. The germline CDR1 and CDR2 sequences are SNHLY and FYNNEI. V gave up 3 bases and J gave up 0 bases, with 4 bases separating them. This CDR3 is 13 amino acids long.

This chain links TRBV20-1 with TRBJ1-1; tentative D call: TRBD1 (5 bases). Germline assignment: CDR1 DFQATT and CDR2 SNEGSKA (reference sequence). This CDR3 comprises 11 residues. Deletions cut 6 bases from V and 11 bases from J, with 16 bases between. The DNA of the CDR3 is TGCAGTGCACCAGACCGACAGTGGGCTTTCTTT. Its translation: CSAPDRQWAFF.

Worth noting for this clone: The germline gene is not matched at one end of the junction; a read error may be the cause. The rearrangement joins TRBV5-6 to TRBJ2-7; D is unresolved. Looked up from germline, CDR1 is SGHDT and CDR2 is YYEEEE. The CDR3 contains 13 residues. The CDR3 sequence is CASSFVASYEQCF. The CDR3, as DNA: TGTGCCAGCAGCTTTGTGGCATCCTACGAGCAGTGCTTC.

The chain uses TRBV19 and TRBJ1-3; D gene ambiguous. V was clipped by 5 bases and J by 2 bases, with 13 bases between them. The CDR3 consists of 15 residues. The germline V gene has CDR1 LNHDA and CDR2 SQIVND (reference sequence). Here the CDR3 reads CASSWAGKAGNTIYF. The CDR3 DNA reads TGTGCCAGTAGTTGGGCCGGGAAGGCTGGAAACACCATATATTTT.

This CDR3 reads CASSETDSSPQHF. CDR3 nucleotide sequence: TGTGCCAGCAGTGAAACGGACAGCTCCCCCCAGCATTTT. The J gene is TRBJ1-5, the V gene TRBV6-1, with D possibly being TRBD1 (6 bases). The length of the CDR3 is 13 residues. V was shortened by 2 bases and J by 10 bases, with 12 bases between the two germline ends. Germline CDR1 MNHNS, CDR2 SASEGT.

The chain couples TRBV28 to TRBJ2-7; no clear D. CDR3 length: 13 amino acids. V was shortened by 10 bases and J by 7 bases, with 20 bases between the two germline ends. Germline V gene sequence: CDR1 MDHEN, CDR2 SYDVKM. The CDR3 nucleotides are TGTGCCACCTCCCGGGTGCCCATCTGGGAGCAGTACTTC. Translated: CATSRVPIWEQYF.

The chain joins TRBV7-9 to TRBJ2-2; no firm D call. The CDR3 extends over 12 amino acids. CDR1 and CDR2 (germline): SEHNR, FQNEAQ (reference sequence). Trimming took off 1 base at V and 5 bases at J, with 2 bases between the two ends. The chain's CDR3 is CASSLGTGELFF. Written as DNA, the CDR3 is TGTGCCAGCAGCTTAGGGACCGGGGAGCTGTTTTTT.

The chain combines TRBV18 with TRBJ2-7; D call uncertain. V lost 3 bases and J lost 2, with 11 bases in between. CDR3 length equals 14 residues. The V gene's germline CDR1 is KGHSH and CDR2 LQKENI. The CDR3 reads CASSPQGFPYEQYF. The CDR3 nucleotides read TGTGCCAGCTCACCTCAAGGGTTCCCCTACGAGCAGTACTTC.

This chain joins TRBV30 and TRBJ2-3; no clear D. Trimming removed 2 bases from V and 6 bases from J, with 12 bases in between. This CDR3 is built from 13 residues. Per germline, CDR1 GTSNPN and CDR2 SVGIG (reference sequence). Here the CDR3 reads CAWSTGKSDTQYF. In nucleotides, the CDR3 is TGTGCCTGGAGTACGGGTAAATCGGATACGCAGTATTTT. Complete variable domain (other parts from reference TRBV30 and TRBJ2-3): SQTIHQWPATLVQPVGSPLSLECTVEGTSNPNLYWYRQAAGRGLQLLFYSVGIGQISSEVPQNLSASRPQDRQFILSSKKLLLSDSGFYLCAWSTGKSDTQYFGPGTRLTVL.

The CDR3 coding sequence is TGTGCCAGCAACAACCGGGACAGGGGTCGAGCAGATACGCAGTATTTT. Protein sequence: CASNNRDRGRADTQYF. The chain joins TRBV28 to TRBJ2-3; 10 bases are shared with TRBD1. J lost 4 bases, V lost 7 bases, and 11 bases had no gene match. This CDR3 region has 16 residues. Germline CDR1 and CDR2: MDHEN and SYDVKM.